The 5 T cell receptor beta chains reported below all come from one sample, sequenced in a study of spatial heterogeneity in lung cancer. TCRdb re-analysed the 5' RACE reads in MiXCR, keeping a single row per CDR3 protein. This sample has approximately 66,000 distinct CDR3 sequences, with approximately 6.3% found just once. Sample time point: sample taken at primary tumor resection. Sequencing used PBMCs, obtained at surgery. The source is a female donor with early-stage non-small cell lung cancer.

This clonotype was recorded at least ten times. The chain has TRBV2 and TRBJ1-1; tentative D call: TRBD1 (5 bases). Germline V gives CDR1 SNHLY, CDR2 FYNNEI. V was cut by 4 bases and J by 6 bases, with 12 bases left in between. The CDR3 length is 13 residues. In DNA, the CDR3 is TGTGCCAGCAGTGTGGGGCCGGGCTCTGAAGCTTTCTTT. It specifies CASSVGPGSEAFF.

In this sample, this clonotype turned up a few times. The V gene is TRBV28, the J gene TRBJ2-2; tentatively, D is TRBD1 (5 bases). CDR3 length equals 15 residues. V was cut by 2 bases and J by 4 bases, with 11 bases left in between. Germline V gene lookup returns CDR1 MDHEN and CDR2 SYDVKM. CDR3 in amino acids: CASSLAGPSTGELFF. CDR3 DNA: TGTGCCAGCAGTTTAGCAGGGCCGTCCACCGGGGAGCTGTTTTTT. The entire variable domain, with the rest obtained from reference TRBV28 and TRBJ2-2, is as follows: DVKVTQSSRYLVKRTGEKVFLECVQDMDHENMFWYRQDPGLGLRLIYFSYDVKMKEKGDIPEGYSVSREKKERFSLILESASTNQTSMYLCASSLAGPSTGELFFGEGSRLTVL.

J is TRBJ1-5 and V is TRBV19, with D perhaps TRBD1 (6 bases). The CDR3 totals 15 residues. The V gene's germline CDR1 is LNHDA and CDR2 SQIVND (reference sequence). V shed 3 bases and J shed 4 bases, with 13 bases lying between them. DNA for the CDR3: TGTGCCAGTAGTATTGGGGGCAGGAATAATCAGCCCCAGCATTTT. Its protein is CASSIGGRNNQPQHF. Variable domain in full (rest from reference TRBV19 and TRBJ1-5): DGGITQSPKYLFRKEGQNVTLSCEQNLNHDAMYWYRQDPGQGLRLIYYSQIVNDFQKGDIAEGYSVSREKKESFPLTVTSAQKNPTAFYLCASSIGGRNNQPQHFGDGTRLSIL.

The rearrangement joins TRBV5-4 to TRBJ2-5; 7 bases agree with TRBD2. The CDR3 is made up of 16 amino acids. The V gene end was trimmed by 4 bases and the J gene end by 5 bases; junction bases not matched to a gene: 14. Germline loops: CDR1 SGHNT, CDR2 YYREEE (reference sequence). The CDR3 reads CASSLPGTIPTETQYF. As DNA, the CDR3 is TGTGCCAGCAGCCTTCCGGGGACTATCCCAACGGAGACCCAGTACTTC.

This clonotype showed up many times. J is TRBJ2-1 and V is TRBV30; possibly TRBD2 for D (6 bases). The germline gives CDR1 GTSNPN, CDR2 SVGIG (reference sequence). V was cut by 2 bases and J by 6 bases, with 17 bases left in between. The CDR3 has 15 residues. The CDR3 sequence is CAWSRSPAGGNEQFF. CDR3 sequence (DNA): TGTGCCTGGAGTCGGAGCCCGGCCGGGGGCAATGAGCAGTTCTTC.